This entry lists 17 T cell receptor beta chains sequenced from one sample in a study of naive CD8 T cells in extremely preterm neonates (dated by TCRdb to 2015 to 2018). Preterm samples were obtained from a handful of extremely preterm deliveries at 23-27 weeks of gestation. Study-wide findings and limitations: Compared with the older groups, preterm CDR3s were shorter and closer to germline, carrying fewer N additions and showing less junctional trimming.

No antigens are known for them. Preparation of the library involved the immunoSEQ multiplex PCR assay. TCRdb retrieved this table from immuneACCESS and kept in-frame rearrangements only. Not all clones are present; in checked studies, unresolved V genes account for under half, and no reason is known for the remainder. The sample table contains fewer than 25,000 clones; only one count was recorded for 70% to 90% of them. The ten most abundant clones make up around 0.89% of the sample. Sequenced: naive CD8+ T cells from cord blood. The receptors derive from a boy who was born preterm.

The chain employs TRBV4-1 and TRBJ2-1; the D gene could be TRBD1 or TRBD2 (5 bases each). Trimming left V 5 bases short and J 2 bases short, with 7 bases between. Germline CDR1 MGHRA, CDR2 YSYEKL. CDR3 size: 13 residues. The CDR3 sequence: CASSWDAYNEQFF. In nucleotides, the CDR3 is TGCGCCAGCAGCTGGGACGCCTACAATGAGCAGTTCTTC.

A word on this clone: Different DNA sequences within this sample yield the same CDR3. The V and J genes are TRBV9 and TRBJ1-3; D is possibly TRBD1 (5 bases). Germline V gives CDR1 SGDLS, CDR2 YYNGEE. V was trimmed by 0 bases and J by 0 bases, leaving 7 bases between them. The CDR3 length is 15 residues. The CDR3 DNA is TGTGCCAGCAGCGTAGGACAGATCTCTGGAAACACCATATATTTT. It is translated as CASSVGQISGNTIYF.

The genes are TRBV30 and TRBJ1-2; 9 nucleotides agree with TRBD1. The germline gives CDR1 GTSNPN, CDR2 SVGIG (reference sequence). The CDR3 loop spans 15 amino acids. J was trimmed by 2 bases and V by 4 bases; bases with no gene match: 8. CDR3 nucleotides: TGTGCCTGGATGATACAGGGGGCGCCCAACTATGGCTACACCTTC. Its protein product is CAWMIQGAPNYGYTF. Combining the CDR3 with reference TRBV30 and TRBJ1-2 gives the whole variable domain SQTIHQWPATLVQPVGSPLSLECTVEGTSNPNLYWYRQAAGRGLQLLFYSVGIGQISSEVPQNLSASRPQDRQFILSSKKLLLSDSGFYLCAWMIQGAPNYGYTFGSGTRLTVV.

The table lists this clone with a few counts. The chain joins TRBV4-1 to TRBJ1-6; 8 bases map to TRBD1. With 3 bases clipped from V and 6 bases from J, the junction kept 4 bases outside the gene matches. Germline V gene sequence: CDR1 MGHRA, CDR2 YSYEKL. CDR3 length: 15 amino acids. The CDR3 DNA sequence: TGCGCCAGCAGCCATATGACAGGGGCTAATTCACCCCTCCACTTT. It codes for CASSHMTGANSPLHF.

The genes are TRBV20-1 and TRBJ2-3; no reliable D call. Trimming removed 2 bases from V and 1 base from J, with 1 base in between. Germline V lookup: CDR1 DFQATT, CDR2 SNEGSKA (reference sequence). The CDR3 is 11 amino acids. CDR3 amino acids: CSARRTDTQYF. CDR3 DNA: TGCAGTGCTAGACGCACAGATACGCAGTATTTT.

The chain employs TRBV11-1 and TRBJ1-1; D is unclear. The germline gives CDR1 SGHAT, CDR2 FQDESV (reference sequence). The CDR3 length is 13 residues. V was cut by 6 bases and J by 1 base, with 9 bases left in between. The CDR3: CASRPTENTEAFF. The CDR3 bases are TGTGCCAGCAGGCCCACAGAGAACACTGAAGCTTTCTTT. The full variable domain, its missing parts supplied by reference TRBV11-1 and TRBJ1-1, is EAEVAQSPRYKITEKSQAVAFWCDPISGHATLYWYRQILGQGPELLVQFQDESVVDDSQLPKDRFSAERLKGVDSTLKIQPAELGDSAMYLCASRPTENTEAFFGQGTRLTVV.

The chain links TRBV29-1 to TRBJ2-7; TRBD1 is a possible D gene (5 bases). This CDR3 has 12 amino acids. V lost 5 bases, J lost 1 base, and 9 bases lay in between. Germline V gives CDR1 SQVTM, CDR2 ANQGSEA. The CDR3 spells CSVRGFSYEQYF. DNA of the CDR3: TGCAGCGTTAGGGGCTTTTCCTACGAGCAGTACTTC.

Here the CDR3 reads CASSYPTSGGENEQFF. The CDR3 coding sequence is TGTGCCAGCAGTTACCCCACTAGCGGGGGGGAGAATGAGCAGTTCTTC. The rearrangement links TRBV6-5 to TRBJ2-1; 13 bases are shared with TRBD2. The CDR3 length is 16 residues. J lost 7 bases, V lost 2 bases, and 5 bases had no gene match. CDR1 MNHEY and CDR2 SVGAGI come from the germline V gene.

A few counts support this clone. This chain links TRBV9 with TRBJ2-7; 12 nucleotides match TRBD2. This CDR3 contains 15 residues. Trimming cost V 0 bases and J 2 bases; bases outside gene matches: 0. Looked up from germline, CDR1 is SGDLS and CDR2 is YYNGEE. The CDR3 loop is CASSVASGGAYEQYF. The CDR3 nucleotides are TGTGCCAGCAGCGTAGCTAGCGGGGGGGCCTACGAGCAGTACTTC.

This chain uses TRBV6-6 with TRBJ1-2, with unresolved D. V lost 5 bases to trimming and J lost 2 bases, with 3 bases between them. CDR1 MNHNY and CDR2 SVGAGI come from the germline V gene (reference sequence). The length of the CDR3 is 11 residues. CDR3 bases: TGTGCCAGCAGTGACAACTATGGCTACACCTTC. Translating it yields CASSDNYGYTF.

The V call is TRBV6-5, the J call TRBJ2-7; 10 nucleotides agree with TRBD1. The germline CDR1 and CDR2 sequences are MNHEY and SVGAGI. V gave up 5 bases and J gave up 2 bases; unmatched junction bases: 6. The CDR3 is 15 residues long. The CDR3 region is CASSIGGTGAYEQYF. The CDR3 DNA reads as TGTGCCAGCAGTATCGGCGGGACAGGGGCCTACGAGCAGTACTTC.

Notes on this clone: Distinct nucleotide sequences in the sample also encode this CDR3. CDR3 sequence reads: CASSVGLSYEQYF. Written as DNA, the CDR3 is TGTGCCAGCAGCGTGGGACTATCCTACGAGCAGTACTTC. The chain recombines TRBV9 with TRBJ2-7, with 7 positions matching TRBD2. The CDR3 is 13 amino acids. The junction had 0 bases not matched to a gene; V was cut back by 2 bases and J by 1 base. Germline CDR1 and CDR2: SGDLS and YYNGEE.

The chain links TRBV5-1 to TRBJ2-7; a weak D match, TRBD1 (5 bases). The V gene's germline CDR1 is SGHRS and CDR2 YFSETQ. The CDR3 is made up of 13 amino acids. The germline V and J ends were trimmed by 2 bases and 0 bases, with 6 bases remaining between them. This CDR3 is CASSFDSSYEQYF. CDR3 nucleotides: TGCGCCAGCAGCTTTGACAGCTCCTACGAGCAGTACTTC.

This clone appeared a single time. The chain uses TRBV19 and TRBJ2-3, with 14 bases identical to TRBD2. Germline V lookup: CDR1 LNHDA, CDR2 SQIVND (reference sequence). This CDR3 is built from 14 residues. V gave up 6 bases and J gave up 4 bases; unmatched junction bases: 0. Here the CDR3 reads CASRTSGGADTQYF. The CDR3, as DNA: TGTGCCAGTAGGACTAGCGGGGGGGCAGATACGCAGTATTTT.

The V call is TRBV30, the J call TRBJ2-7; no clear D gene. V lost 1 base and J 0 bases, leaving 4 bases between the germline ends. The germline gives CDR1 GTSNPN, CDR2 SVGIG (reference sequence). The CDR3 totals 12 residues. The chain's CDR3 is CAWSGHSYEQYF. The CDR3 DNA sequence: TGTGCCTGGAGTGGACACTCCTACGAGCAGTACTTC.

The chain employs TRBV9 and TRBJ2-3; D call uncertain. The CDR3 is made up of 17 amino acids. CDR1 is SGDLS and CDR2 is YYNGEE in the germline V gene. Trimming shortened V by 3 bases and J by 0 bases, and 17 bases separated the two germline ends. CDR3 nucleotides: TGTGCCAGCAGCGCAGGAGCCGGGCCCCGTAGCACAGATACGCAGTATTTT. The encoded protein is CASSAGAGPRSTDTQYF.

The V gene is TRBV27, the J gene TRBJ2-5; the match to TRBD1 covers 10 bases. Per the germline V gene, CDR1 is MNHEY and CDR2 is SMNVEV (reference sequence). Trimming cost V 5 bases and J 4 bases; bases outside gene matches: 7. The CDR3 sequence is 15 residues long. The CDR3: CASSPGQGLRETQYF. The CDR3 nucleotides are TGTGCCAGCAGTCCGGGACAGGGGTTGAGAGAGACCCAGTACTTC.